Reported below is one T cell receptor beta chain. The antigen is not known. CDR1 is SGHNT, CDR2 YENEEA, per germline. V was pared by 2 bases and J by 5 bases, with 6 bases of the junction left unmatched. The CDR3 loop spans 15 amino acids. Naive CD4+ T cells were purified with Tregs depleted by CD25. Study-level points and caveats: The TCR gene usage of tumor memory CD4+ T cells clustered together with blood and lymph node memory CD4+ cells and with lymph node naive CD4+ cells. Tumor Treg TCRs overlapped most with tumor naive CD4+ cells.

After constant-region reverse-primer amplification, full-length variable regions underwent semi-nested PCR with Nested Universal Primer A. TCRdb reprocessed the 5' RACE reads with MiXCR, giving one entry per CDR3 protein. The sample lists fewer than 8,500 distinct CDR3 sequences; approximately 67% were seen once. The sequence came from a female donor with breast cancer. The genes are TRBV11-3 and TRBJ2-3, with TRBD1 identical over 8 bases. Source material: tumor-infiltrating naive CD4+ T cells sorted from the breast tumor. Subset here: naive CD4+ T cells, CD4+CD45RA+CD25-. CDR3 DNA: TGTGCCAGCAGCTTACGTCAGGGGGCTGGAGATACGCAGTATTTT. Encoded protein: CASSLRQGAGDTQYF.